This T cell receptor beta chain is from a study of patients and donors after allogeneic stem cell transplantation. MiXCR, applied by TCRdb to the RT-PCR reads, yields one record per CDR3 protein. The table includes fewer than 75,000 distinct CDR3 sequences, roughly 15% detected once. The germline V gene has CDR1 SGHRS and CDR2 YFSETQ. V gave up 5 bases and J gave up 3 bases; unmatched junction bases: 14. The CDR3 is made up of 19 amino acids. The rearrangement uses TRBV5-1 and TRBJ2-7, with 16 bases matching TRBD2. Input material: blood, either unsorted or a sorted T cell fraction (not recorded which). The receptor's source is a human donor who was either an allogeneic HSCT recipient or a stem cell or donor lymphocyte infusion donor (not recorded which). It is not recorded whose cells these are; they may come from a transplant donor. CDR3 coding DNA: TGCGCCAGCAGGATCGGCGAACAGGGACTAGCGGGAGGGGTCTACGAGCAGTACTTC. This translates into CASRIGEQGLAGGVYEQYF.